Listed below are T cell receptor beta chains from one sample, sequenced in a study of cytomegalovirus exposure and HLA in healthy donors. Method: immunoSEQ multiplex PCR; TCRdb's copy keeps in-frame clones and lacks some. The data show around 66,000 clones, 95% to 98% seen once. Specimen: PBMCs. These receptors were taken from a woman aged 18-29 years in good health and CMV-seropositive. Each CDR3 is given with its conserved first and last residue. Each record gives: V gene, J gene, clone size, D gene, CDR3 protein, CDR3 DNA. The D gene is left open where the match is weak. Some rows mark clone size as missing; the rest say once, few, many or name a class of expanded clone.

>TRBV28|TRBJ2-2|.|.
CASSLANTGELFF
TGTGCCAGCAGTTTGGCAAACACCGGGGAGCTGTTTTTT
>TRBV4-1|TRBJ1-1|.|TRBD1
CASSARGLGNTEAFF
TGCGCCAGCAGCGCCAGGGGGCTGGGGAACACTGAAGCTTTCTTT
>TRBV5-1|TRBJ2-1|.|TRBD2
CASSYGLAGGHSYNEQFF
TGCGCCAGCAGTTATGGACTAGCGGGAGGGCACTCCTACAATGAGCAGTTCTTC
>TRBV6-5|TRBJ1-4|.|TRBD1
CASRRGQRFEKLFF
TGTGCCAGCCGGAGGGGACAGCGATTTGAAAAACTGTTTTTT
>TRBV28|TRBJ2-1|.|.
CASSLRRGPYNEQFF
TGTGCCAGCAGTTTGCGACGCGGTCCCTACAATGAGCAGTTCTTC
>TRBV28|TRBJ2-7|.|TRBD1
CASSRDRGEQYF
TGTGCCAGCAGCAGGGACAGGGGCGAGCAGTACTTC
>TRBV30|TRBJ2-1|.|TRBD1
CAWSEPMGQGLNVRFF
TGTGCCTGGAGTGAGCCGATGGGACAGGGGTTGAATGTGCGGTTCTTC
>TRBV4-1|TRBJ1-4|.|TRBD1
CASSQVGQGSWVEKLFF
TGCGCCAGCAGCCAAGTGGGACAGGGCTCGTGGGTTGAAAAACTGTTTTTT
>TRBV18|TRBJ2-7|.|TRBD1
CASSRDSKNYEQYF
TGTGCCAGCTCACGGGACAGCAAAAACTACGAGCAGTACTTC
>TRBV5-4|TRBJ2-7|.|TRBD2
CASSEDAGGFYEQYF
TGTGCCAGCAGCGAGGACGCCGGGGGGTTTTACGAGCAGTACTTC
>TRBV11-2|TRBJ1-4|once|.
CASSLGSQTRHYSNEKLFF
TGTGCCAGCAGCTTAGGTTCGCAGACGAGGCACTATTCTAATGAAAAACTGTTTTTT
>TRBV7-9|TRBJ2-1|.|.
CASSGSLSYNEQFF
TGTGCCAGCAGCGGGAGTCTTTCCTACAATGAGCAGTTCTTC
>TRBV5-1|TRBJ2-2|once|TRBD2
CASSLRLGLAGPGELFF
TGCGCCAGCAGCTTGCGGCTAGGACTAGCGGGACCCGGGGAGCTGTTTTTT
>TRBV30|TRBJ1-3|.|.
CAWSVRGFGNTIYF
TGTGCCTGGAGTGTACGGGGGTTTGGAAACACCATATATTTT
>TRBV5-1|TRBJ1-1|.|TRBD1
CASSLDLRGPEAFF
TGCGCCAGCAGCTTGGACCTCAGGGGGCCTGAAGCTTTCTTT
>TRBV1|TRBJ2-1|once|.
CTSSQLSGRDSYNEQFF
TGCACCAGCAGCCAACTTAGCGGGAGGGACTCCTACAATGAGCAGTTCTTC
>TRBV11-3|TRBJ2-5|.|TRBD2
CASSPREGKTQYF
TGTGCCAGCAGCCCCAGGGAGGGAAAAACCCAGTACTTC
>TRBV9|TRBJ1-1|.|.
CASSVSRHSNTEAFF
TGTGCCAGCAGCGTATCGAGACATTCGAACACTGAAGCTTTCTTT
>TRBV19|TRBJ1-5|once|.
CASSTTGTNQPQHF
TGTGCCAGTAGTACAACAGGGACCAATCAGCCCCAGCATTTT
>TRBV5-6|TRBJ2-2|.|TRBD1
CASSSTGWRGELFF
TGTGCCAGCAGCTCGACAGGGTGGCGAGGGGAGCTGTTTTTT
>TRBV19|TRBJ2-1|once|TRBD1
CASRRPGQAYNEQFF
TGTGCCAGTAGACGACCGGGACAGGCCTACAATGAGCAGTTCTTC
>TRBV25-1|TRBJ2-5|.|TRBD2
CASSPGLAVQETQYF
TGTGCCAGCAGTCCGGGACTAGCGGTACAAGAGACCCAGTACTTC
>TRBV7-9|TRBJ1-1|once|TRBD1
CASSRIQGDTEAFF
TGTGCCAGCAGCAGAATCCAGGGGGACACTGAAGCTTTCTTT
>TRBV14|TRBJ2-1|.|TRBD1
CASSRTGSYNEQFF
TGTGCCAGCAGCCGGACAGGTTCCTACAATGAGCAGTTCTTC
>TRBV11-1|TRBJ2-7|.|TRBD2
CASSWDNPSGGTYEQYF
TGTGCCAGCAGCTGGGATAACCCCAGCGGGGGCACCTACGAGCAGTACTTC
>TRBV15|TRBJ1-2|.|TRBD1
CATSRTPFPGQGARNYGYTF
TGTGCCACCAGCAGGACCCCTTTTCCGGGACAGGGGGCCCGGAACTATGGCTACACCTTC
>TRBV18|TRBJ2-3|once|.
CASSPRQDELSDTQYF
TGTGCCAGCTCACCACGGCAGGATGAGTTATCGGATACGCAGTATTTT
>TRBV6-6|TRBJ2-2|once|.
CASSYRTANTGELFF
TGTGCCAGCAGTTACCGGACAGCGAACACCGGGGAGCTGTTTTTT
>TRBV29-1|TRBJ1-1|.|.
CSAKQGLDTEAFF
TGCAGCGCCAAACAGGGTTTGGACACTGAAGCTTTCTTT
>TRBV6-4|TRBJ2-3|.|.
CASSDTGSTDTQYF
TGTGCCAGCAGTGATACAGGGAGCACAGATACGCAGTATTTT
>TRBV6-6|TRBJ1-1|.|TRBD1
CASTLSRDRTEAFF
TGTGCCAGCACCCTGTCCCGGGACAGGACTGAAGCTTTCTTT
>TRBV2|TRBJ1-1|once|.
CASSEVAEAFF
TGTGCCAGCAGTGAAGTCGCTGAAGCTTTCTTT
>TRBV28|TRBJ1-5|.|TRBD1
CASRLRTGPSNQPQHF
TGTGCCAGCAGACTTCGGACAGGGCCTTCTAATCAGCCCCAGCATTTT
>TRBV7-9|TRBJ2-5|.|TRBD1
CASSLARGTGAQETQYF
TGTGCCAGCAGCTTAGCGCGTGGGACAGGGGCACAAGAGACCCAGTACTTC
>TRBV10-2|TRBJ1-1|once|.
CATTTGRTEAFF
TGCGCCACTACCACGGGTAGGACTGAAGCTTTCTTT
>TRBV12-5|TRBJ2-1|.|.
CASGSAGGLSSYNEQFF
TGTGCTAGTGGTTCCGCAGGAGGGCTCAGCTCCTACAATGAGCAGTTCTTC
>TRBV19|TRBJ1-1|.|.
CASSIPSINTEAFF
TGTGCCAGTAGTATCCCCAGTATTAACACTGAAGCTTTCTTT
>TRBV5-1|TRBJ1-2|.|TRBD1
CASSTEGAGLDGYTF
TGCGCCAGCAGCACCGAGGGGGCAGGTTTAGATGGCTACACCTTC
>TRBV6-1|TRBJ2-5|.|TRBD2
CASSGLAGGGETQYF
TGTGCCAGCAGTGGCCTAGCGGGAGGAGGGGAGACCCAGTACTTC
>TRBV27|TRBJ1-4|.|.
CASSYGQSNEKLFF
TGTGCCAGCAGTTACGGACAGTCTAATGAAAAACTGTTTTTT
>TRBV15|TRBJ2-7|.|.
CATSRDFPSTYEQYF
TGTGCCACCAGCAGAGACTTCCCCAGTACCTACGAGCAGTACTTC
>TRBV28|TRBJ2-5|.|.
CASSRDIPPAQYF
TGTGCCAGCAGCCGGGACATTCCCCCAGCCCAGTACTTC
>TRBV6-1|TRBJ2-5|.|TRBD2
CASSETSGSVETQYF
TGTGCCAGCAGTGAGACTAGCGGGAGTGTTGAGACCCAGTACTTC
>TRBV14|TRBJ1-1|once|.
CASSQDPRATEAFF
TGTGCCAGCAGCCAAGATCCCCGAGCCACTGAAGCTTTCTTT
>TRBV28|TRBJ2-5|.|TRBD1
CASSFLRTGGIETQYF
TGTGCCAGCAGTTTCCTGCGGACAGGGGGCATTGAGACCCAGTACTTC
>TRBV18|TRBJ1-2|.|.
CASSPEQGLHF
TGTGCCAGCTCACCAGAGCAGGGGCTTCACTTC
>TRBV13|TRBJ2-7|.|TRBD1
CASSRGNARQGARNEQYF
TGTGCCAGCAGCCGAGGAAACGCGAGACAGGGGGCGAGGAACGAGCAGTACTTC
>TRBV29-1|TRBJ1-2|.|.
CSVEDRFDGYTF
TGCAGCGTTGAAGATCGGTTTGATGGCTACACCTTC
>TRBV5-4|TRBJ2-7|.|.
CASSLPTVGNFEQYF
TGTGCCAGCAGCTTGCCGACTGTCGGAAATTTCGAGCAGTACTTC
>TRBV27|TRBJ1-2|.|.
CASSPRGGGYTF
TGTGCCAGCAGTCCCAGGGGTGGTGGCTACACCTTC
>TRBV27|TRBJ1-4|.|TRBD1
CASSKGQGLFTNEKLFF
TGTGCCAGCAGTAAGGGACAGGGGTTGTTCACTAATGAAAAACTGTTTTTT
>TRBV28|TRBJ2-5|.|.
CASSFSLPPRTQYF
TGTGCCAGCAGTTTTTCCCTGCCCCCCAGGACCCAGTACTTC
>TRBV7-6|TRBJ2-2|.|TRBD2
CASSLHGTSHTGELFF
TGTGCCAGCAGCTTACACGGGACTAGTCACACCGGGGAGCTGTTTTTT
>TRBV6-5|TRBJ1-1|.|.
CASSNNREEAFF
TGTGCCAGCAGTAATAACAGGGAAGAAGCTTTCTTT
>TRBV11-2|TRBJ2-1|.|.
CASSGGARTYNEQFF
TGTGCCAGCAGCGGAGGGGCCAGGACTTACAATGAGCAGTTCTTC
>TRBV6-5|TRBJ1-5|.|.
CASSYSDSYQPQHF
TGTGCCAGCAGTTACTCCGACAGTTATCAGCCCCAGCATTTT
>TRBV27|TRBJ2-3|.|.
CASSLTGHGQYF
TGTGCCAGCAGCCTCACAGGCCATGGGCAGTATTTT